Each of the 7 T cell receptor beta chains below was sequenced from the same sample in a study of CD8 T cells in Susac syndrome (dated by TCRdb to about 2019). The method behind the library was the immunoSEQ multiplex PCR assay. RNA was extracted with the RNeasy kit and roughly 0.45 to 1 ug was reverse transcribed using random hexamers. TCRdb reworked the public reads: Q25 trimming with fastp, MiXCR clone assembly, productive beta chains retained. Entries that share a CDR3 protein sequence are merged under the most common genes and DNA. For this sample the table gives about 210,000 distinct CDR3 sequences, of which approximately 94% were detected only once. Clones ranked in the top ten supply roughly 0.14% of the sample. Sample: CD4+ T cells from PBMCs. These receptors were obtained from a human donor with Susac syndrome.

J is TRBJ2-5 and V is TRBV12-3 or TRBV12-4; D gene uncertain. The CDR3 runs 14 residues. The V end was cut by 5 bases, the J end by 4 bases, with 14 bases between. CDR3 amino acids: CASSGIRSGETQYF. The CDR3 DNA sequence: TGTGCCAGCAGTGGGATCCGGTCAGGAGAGACCCAGTACTTC.

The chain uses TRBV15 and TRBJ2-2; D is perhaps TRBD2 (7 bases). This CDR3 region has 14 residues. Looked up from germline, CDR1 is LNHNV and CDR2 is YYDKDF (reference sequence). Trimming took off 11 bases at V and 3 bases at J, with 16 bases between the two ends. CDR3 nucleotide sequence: TGTGCCTCCTCGAGGGGGGGGGACACCGGGGAGCTGTTTTTT. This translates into CASSRGGDTGELFF.

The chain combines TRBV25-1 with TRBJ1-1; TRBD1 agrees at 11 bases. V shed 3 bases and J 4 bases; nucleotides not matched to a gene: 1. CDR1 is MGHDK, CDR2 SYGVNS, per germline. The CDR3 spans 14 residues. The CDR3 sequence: CASSDGTGGTEAFF. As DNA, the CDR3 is TGTGCCAGCAGTGATGGGACAGGGGGCACTGAAGCTTTCTTT.

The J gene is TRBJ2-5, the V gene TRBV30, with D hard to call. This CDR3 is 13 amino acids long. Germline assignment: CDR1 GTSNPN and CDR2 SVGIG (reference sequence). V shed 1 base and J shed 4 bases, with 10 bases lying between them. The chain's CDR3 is CAWSAGWTETQYF. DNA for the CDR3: TGTGCCTGGAGTGCCGGGTGGACAGAGACCCAGTACTTC.

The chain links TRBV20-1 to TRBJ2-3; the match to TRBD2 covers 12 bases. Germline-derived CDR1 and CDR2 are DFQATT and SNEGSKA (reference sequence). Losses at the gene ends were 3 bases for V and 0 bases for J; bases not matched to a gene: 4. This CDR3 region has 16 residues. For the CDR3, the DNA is TGCAGTGCTAGCCGGACTAGCGGGGAAAGCACAGATACGCAGTATTTT. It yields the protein CSASRTSGESTDTQYF.

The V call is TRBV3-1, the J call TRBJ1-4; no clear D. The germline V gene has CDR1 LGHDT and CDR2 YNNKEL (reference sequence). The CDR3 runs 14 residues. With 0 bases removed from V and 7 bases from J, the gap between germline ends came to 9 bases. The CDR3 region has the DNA TGTGCCAGCAGCCAAGAAAATACGGTTGAAAAACTGTTTTTT. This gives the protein CASSQENTVEKLFF.

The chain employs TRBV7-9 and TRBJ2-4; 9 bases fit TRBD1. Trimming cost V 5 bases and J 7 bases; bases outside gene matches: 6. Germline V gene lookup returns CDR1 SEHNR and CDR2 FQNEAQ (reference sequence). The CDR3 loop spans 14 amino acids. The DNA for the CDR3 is TGTGCCAGCAGCCTGGGACAGGGAGGTAACATTCAGTACTTC. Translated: CASSLGQGGNIQYF. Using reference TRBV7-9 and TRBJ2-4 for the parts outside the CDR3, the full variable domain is DTGVSQNPRHKITKRGQNVTFRCDPISEHNRLYWYRQTLGQGPEFLTYFQNEAQLEKSRLLSDRFSAERPKGSFSTLEIQRTEQGDSAMYLCASSLGQGGNIQYFGAGTRLSVL.